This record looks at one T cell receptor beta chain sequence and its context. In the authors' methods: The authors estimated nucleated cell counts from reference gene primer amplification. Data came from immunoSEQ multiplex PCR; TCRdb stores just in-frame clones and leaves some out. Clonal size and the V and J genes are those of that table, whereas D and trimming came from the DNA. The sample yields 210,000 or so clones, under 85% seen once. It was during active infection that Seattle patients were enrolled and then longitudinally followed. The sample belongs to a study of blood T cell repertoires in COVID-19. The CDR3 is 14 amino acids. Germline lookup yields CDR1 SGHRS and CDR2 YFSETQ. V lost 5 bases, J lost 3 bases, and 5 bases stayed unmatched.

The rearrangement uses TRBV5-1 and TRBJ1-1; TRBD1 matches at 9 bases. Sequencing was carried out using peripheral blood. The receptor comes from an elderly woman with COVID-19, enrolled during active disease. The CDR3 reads CASRLQGADTEAFF. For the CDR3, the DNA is TGCGCCAGCAGGTTACAGGGGGCGGACACTGAAGCTTTCTTT.